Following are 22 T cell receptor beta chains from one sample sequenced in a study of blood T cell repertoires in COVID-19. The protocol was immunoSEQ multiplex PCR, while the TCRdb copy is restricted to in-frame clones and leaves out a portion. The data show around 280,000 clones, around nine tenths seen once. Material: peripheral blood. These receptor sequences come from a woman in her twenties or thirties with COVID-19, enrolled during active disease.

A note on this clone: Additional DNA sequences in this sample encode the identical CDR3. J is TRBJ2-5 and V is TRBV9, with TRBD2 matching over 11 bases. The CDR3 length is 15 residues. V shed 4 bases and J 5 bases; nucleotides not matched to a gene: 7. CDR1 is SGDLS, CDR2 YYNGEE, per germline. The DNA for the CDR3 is TGTGCCAGCAGCCCACCGACTAGCGGGATGGAGACCCAGTACTTC. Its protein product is CASSPPTSGMETQYF.

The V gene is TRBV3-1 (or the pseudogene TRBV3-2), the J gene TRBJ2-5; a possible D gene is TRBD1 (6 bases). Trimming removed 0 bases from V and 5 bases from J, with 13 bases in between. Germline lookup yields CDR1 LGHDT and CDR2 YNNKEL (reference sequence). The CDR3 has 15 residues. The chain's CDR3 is CASSQDVGGAETQYF. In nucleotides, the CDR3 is TGTGCCAGCAGCCAAGATGTTGGGGGCGCGGAGACCCAGTACTTC.

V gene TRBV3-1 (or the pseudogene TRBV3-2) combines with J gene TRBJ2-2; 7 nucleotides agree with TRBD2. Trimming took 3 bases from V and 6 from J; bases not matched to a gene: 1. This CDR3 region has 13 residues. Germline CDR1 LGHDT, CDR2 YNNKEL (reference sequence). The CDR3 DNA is TGTGCCAGCAGCCAGCTAGCGGCCGGGGAGCTGTTTTTT. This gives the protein CASSQLAAGELFF.

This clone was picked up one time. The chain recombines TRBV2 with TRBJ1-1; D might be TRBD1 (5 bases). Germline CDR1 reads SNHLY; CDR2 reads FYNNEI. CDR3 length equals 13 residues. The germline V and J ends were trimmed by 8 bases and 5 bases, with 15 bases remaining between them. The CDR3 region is CASYRDLGTEAFF. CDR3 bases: TGTGCCAGCTACCGGGACTTAGGGACTGAAGCTTTCTTT.

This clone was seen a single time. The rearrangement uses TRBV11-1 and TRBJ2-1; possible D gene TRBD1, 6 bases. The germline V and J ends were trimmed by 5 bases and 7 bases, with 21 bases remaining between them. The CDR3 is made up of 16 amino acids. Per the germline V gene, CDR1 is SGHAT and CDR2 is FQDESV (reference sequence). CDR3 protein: CASSPQGSVRRNEQFF. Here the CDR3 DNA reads TGTGCCAGCAGCCCTCAGGGGTCGGTACGAAGGAATGAGCAGTTCTTC.

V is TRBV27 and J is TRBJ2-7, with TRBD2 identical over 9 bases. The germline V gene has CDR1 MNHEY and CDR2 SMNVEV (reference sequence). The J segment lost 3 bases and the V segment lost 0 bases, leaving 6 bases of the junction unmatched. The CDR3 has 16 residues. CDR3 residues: CASSLSRDSGSYEQYF. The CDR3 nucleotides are TGTGCCAGCAGTTTATCCAGGGATAGCGGGAGCTACGAGCAGTACTTC.

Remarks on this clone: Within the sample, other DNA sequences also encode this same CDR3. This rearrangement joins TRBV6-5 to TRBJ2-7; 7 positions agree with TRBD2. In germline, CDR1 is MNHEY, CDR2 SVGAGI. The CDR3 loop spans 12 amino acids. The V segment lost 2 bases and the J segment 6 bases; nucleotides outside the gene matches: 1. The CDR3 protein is CASSYGGGEQYF. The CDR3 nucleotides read TGTGCCAGCAGTTACGGGGGGGGCGAGCAGTACTTC.

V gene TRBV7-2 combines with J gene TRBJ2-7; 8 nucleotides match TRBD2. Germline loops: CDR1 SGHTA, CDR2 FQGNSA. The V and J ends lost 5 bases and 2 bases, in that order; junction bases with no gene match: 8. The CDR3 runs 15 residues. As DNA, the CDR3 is TGTGCCAGCAGCCCCGGGGGAGCGGGAGCCTACGAGCAGTACTTC. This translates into CASSPGGAGAYEQYF.

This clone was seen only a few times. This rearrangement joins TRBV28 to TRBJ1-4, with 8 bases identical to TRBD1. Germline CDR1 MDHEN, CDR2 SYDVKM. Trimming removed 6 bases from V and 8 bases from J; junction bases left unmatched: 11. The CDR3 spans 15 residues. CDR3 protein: CASRFNQGAREKLFF. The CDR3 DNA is TGTGCCAGCAGATTTAACCAGGGGGCGAGAGAAAAACTGTTTTTT.

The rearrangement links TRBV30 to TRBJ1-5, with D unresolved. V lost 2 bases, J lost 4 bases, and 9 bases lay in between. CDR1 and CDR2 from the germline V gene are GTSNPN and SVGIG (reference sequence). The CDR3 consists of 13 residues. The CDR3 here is CAWSREDNQPQHF. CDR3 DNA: TGTGCCTGGAGTCGGGAGGATAATCAGCCCCAGCATTTT.

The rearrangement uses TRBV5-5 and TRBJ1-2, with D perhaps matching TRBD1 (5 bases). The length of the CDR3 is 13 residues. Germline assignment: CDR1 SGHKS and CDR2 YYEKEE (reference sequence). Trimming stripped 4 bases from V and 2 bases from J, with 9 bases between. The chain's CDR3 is CASSRGSNYGYTF. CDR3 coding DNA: TGTGCCAGCAGCAGGGGCTCAAACTATGGCTACACCTTC.

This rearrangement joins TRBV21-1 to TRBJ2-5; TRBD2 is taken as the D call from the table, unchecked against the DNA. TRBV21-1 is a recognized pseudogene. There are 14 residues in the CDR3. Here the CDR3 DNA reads TGTGCCAGCATTTCGGGGGAGCGTCAAGAGACCCAGTACTTC. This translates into CASISGERQETQYF.

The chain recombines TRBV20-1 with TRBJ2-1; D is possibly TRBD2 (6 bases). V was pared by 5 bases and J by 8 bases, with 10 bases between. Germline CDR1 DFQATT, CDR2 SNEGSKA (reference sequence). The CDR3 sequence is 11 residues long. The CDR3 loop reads CSAGDSDEQFF. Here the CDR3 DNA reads TGCAGTGCTGGGGACTCGGATGAGCAGTTCTTC.

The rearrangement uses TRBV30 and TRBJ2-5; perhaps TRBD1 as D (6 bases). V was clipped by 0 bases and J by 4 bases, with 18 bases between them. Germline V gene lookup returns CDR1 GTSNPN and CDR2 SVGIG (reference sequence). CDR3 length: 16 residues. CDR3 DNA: TGTGCCTGGAGTGTCGTACAGGGTTCAGGACGAGAGACCCAGTACTTC. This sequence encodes CAWSVVQGSGRETQYF.

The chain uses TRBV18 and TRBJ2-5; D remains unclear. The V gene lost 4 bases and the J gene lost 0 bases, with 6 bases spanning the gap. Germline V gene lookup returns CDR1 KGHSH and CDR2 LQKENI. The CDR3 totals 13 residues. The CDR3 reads CASSLPNQETQYF. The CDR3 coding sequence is TGTGCCAGCTCACTACCCAACCAAGAGACCCAGTACTTC.

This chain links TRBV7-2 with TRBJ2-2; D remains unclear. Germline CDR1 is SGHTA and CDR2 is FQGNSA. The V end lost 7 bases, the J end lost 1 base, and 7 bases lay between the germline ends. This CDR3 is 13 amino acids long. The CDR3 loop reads CASKERNTGELFF. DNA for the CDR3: TGTGCCAGCAAAGAGAGGAACACCGGGGAGCTGTTTTTT.

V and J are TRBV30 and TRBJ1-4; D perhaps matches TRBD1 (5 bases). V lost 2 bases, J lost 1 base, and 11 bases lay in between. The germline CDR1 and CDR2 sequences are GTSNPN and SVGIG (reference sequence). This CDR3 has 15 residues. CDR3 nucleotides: TGTGCCTGGAGTTGGAGGGGAGTAACTAATGAAAAACTGTTTTTT. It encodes CAWSWRGVTNEKLFF.

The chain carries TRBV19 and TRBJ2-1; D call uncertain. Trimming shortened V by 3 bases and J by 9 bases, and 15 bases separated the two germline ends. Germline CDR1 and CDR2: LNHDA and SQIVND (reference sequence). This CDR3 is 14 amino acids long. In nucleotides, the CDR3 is TGTGCCAGTAGTATTCCTAACCCTGATGGTGAGCAGTTCTTC. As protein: CASSIPNPDGEQFF.

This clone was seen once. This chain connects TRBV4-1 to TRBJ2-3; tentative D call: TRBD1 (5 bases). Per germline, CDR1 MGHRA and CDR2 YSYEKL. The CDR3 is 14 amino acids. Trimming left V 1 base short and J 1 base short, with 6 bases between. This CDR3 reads CASSQARGTDTQYF. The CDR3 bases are TGCGCCAGCAGCCAAGCCAGGGGCACAGATACGCAGTATTTT.

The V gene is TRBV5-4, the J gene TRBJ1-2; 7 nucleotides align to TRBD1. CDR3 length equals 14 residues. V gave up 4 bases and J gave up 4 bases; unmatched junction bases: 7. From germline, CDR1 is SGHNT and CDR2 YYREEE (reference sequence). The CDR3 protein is CASSRQGSGYGYTF. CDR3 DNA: TGTGCCAGCAGCCGACAGGGTTCGGGCTATGGCTACACCTTC. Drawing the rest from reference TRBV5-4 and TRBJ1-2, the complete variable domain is ETGVTQSPTHLIKTRGQQVTLRCSSQSGHNTVSWYQQALGQGPQFIFQYYREEENGRGNFPPRFSGLQFPNYSSELNVNALELDDSALYLCASSRQGSGYGYTFGSGTRLTVV.

The chain's CDR3 is CASSQGTDDTQYF. CDR3 sequence (DNA): TGCGCCAGCAGCCAAGGGACAGACGATACGCAGTATTTT. The chain carries TRBV4-1 and TRBJ2-3; the D gene is possibly TRBD1 (6 bases). Between the trimmed V and J ends, which lost 1 base and 6 bases, there was a span of 8 bases. The CDR3 covers 13 residues. Germline CDR1 is MGHRA and CDR2 is YSYEKL.

The CDR3 loop is CASSQTGGQSPLHF. The CDR3 DNA sequence: TGTGCCAGCAGCCAGACAGGGGGGCAGTCACCCCTCCACTTT. This sequence joins TRBV11-2 and TRBJ1-6; TRBD1 matches 9 bases. CDR3 length: 14 residues. Trimming took 5 bases from V and 10 from J; bases not matched to a gene: 6. Germline V gene data show CDR1 as SGHAT and CDR2 as FQNNGV.